This T cell receptor (beta chain) was sequenced for a study of blood T cell repertoires in COVID-19. Looking at the study overall: Italy, Spain and the United States were the sources of the convalescent and acute COVID-19 samples. T cells, B-cell-depleted T cells, or PBMCs provided the cDNA or gDNA that served as material.

Only one count was recorded for this clone. In the study's own analysis: By means of reference gene primer amplification, nucleated cell counts were estimated. Sequencing used immunoSEQ multiplex PCR; TCRdb keeps in-frame clones, though not all of them. The V and J calls and clone size are taken from that table; D and trimming were inferred from the DNA. The data contain about 180,000 clones, approximately 90% of them singletons. Germline V gives CDR1 LGHDT, CDR2 YNNKEL (reference sequence). The CDR3 covers 18 residues. V was clipped by 0 bases and J by 0 bases; unmatched bases: 8. The sequencing input was peripheral blood. The sequence was collected from a woman under 40 with active or convalescent COVID-19. The V and J genes are TRBV3-1 (or the pseudogene TRBV3-2) and TRBJ2-5; TRBD2 matches 9 bases. The CDR3 reads CASSQDGPAGGNQETQYF. The CDR3 DNA is TGTGCCAGCAGCCAAGATGGCCCAGCGGGGGGAAACCAAGAGACCCAGTACTTC.